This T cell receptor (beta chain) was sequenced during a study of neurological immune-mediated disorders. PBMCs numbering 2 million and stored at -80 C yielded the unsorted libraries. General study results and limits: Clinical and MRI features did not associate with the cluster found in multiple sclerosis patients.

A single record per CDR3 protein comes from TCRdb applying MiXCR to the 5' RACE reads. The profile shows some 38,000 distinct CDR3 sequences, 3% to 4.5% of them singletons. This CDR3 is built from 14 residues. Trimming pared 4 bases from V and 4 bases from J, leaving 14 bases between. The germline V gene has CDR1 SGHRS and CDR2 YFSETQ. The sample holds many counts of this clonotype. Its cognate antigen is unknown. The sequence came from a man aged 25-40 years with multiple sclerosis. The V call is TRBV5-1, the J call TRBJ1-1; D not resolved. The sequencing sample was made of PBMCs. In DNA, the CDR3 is TGCGCCAGCAGCGCCCGGACGGTAGGCACTGAAGCTTTCTTT. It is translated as CASSARTVGTEAFF.